The entry below describes one TCR beta chain. Antigen specificity is unknown. The CDR3 is 15 amino acids. The V gene's germline CDR1 is MGHRA and CDR2 YSYEKL. With 0 bases removed from V and 1 base from J, the gap between germline ends came to 9 bases. TCRdb re-called the reads with MiXCR, one entry per CDR3 protein. The data show some 800,000 distinct CDR3 sequences, 29% seen once. The data derive from a study of T cell repertoires in cytomegalovirus infection. The specimen comprised cultured CD8+ T cells from PBMCs, sampled from culture after CMV antigen stimulation. The origin of this receptor is a human donor in good health (CMV status not recorded). Some clones in this sample may be carry-over from other donors' samples. The chain recombines TRBV4-1 with TRBJ1-2, with a weak D call TRBD1 (5 bases). The CDR3, as DNA: TGCGCCAGCAGCCAAGATGAGACAGATAACTATGGCTACACCTTC. Translation gives CASSQDETDNYGYTF.